Each of the 32 T cell receptor beta chains below was sequenced from the same sample in a study of response to subunit inactivated influenza vaccine. TCRdb passed the RT-PCR reads through MiXCR, listing each CDR3 protein once. The repertoire has about 700,000 distinct CDR3 sequences, 14% of them found once; the top ten carry 7.5% to 8%. This sample comprised PBMCs from blood, obtained 14 days before vaccination. These receptors were collected from a man in his fifties or sixties who received an inactivated influenza vaccine.

This clonotype was seen only a few times. At one boundary the junction diverges from the germline segment, which might be a read error. J is TRBJ2-5 and V is TRBV7-7; possible D gene TRBD1, 6 bases. Looked up from germline, CDR1 is SSHAT and CDR2 is FNYEAQ (reference sequence). The CDR3 extends over 15 amino acids. Here the CDR3 DNA reads TGTGCTAGCAGCTCGGTGGCAGGGGCCCAAGAGACCCAGTACTTC. Translated, it gives CASSSVAGAQETQYF.

V usage is TRBV15 and J usage is TRBJ2-1; 12 bases map to TRBD1. V lost 0 bases to trimming and J lost 7 bases; unmatched junction nucleotides: 1. The CDR3 is made up of 15 amino acids. CDR1 and CDR2 (germline): LNHNV, YYDKDF (reference sequence). CDR3 sequence (DNA): TGTGCCACCAGCAGAGAGGGACAGGGGGCGAATGAGCAGTTCTTC. The encoded protein is CATSREGQGANEQFF.

CDR3 nucleotides: TGCAGTGCCAGCCAACTAGCGGGAGGGGGCTACGAGCAGTACTTC. Its protein product is CSASQLAGGGYEQYF. The chain links TRBV20-1 to TRBJ2-7; 13 bases map to TRBD2. Germline CDR1 DFQATT, CDR2 SNEGSKA (reference sequence). This CDR3 is 15 amino acids long. The V gene end was trimmed by 6 bases and the J gene end by 3 bases; junction bases not matched to a gene: 8.

This rearrangement joins TRBV5-1 to TRBJ1-2; D is ambiguous. CDR1 is SGHRS and CDR2 is YFSETQ in the germline V gene. The CDR3 sequence is 14 residues long. Deletions cut 0 bases from V and 6 bases from J, with 12 bases between. CDR3 DNA: TGCGCCAGCAGCTTGGAGGGAGCCTGGGATGGCTACACCTTC. Its translation is CASSLEGAWDGYTF.

CDR3 sequence reads: CASRASGGPYLDEQFF. CDR3 DNA sequence: TGTGCCAGCAGAGCCTCGGGGGGTCCCTATTTGGATGAGCAGTTCTTC. The chain carries TRBV12-3 or TRBV12-4 and TRBJ2-1; the match to TRBD2 covers 7 bases. V dropped 6 bases and J dropped 8; count of bases not matched to a gene: 16. The CDR3 length is 16 residues.

This clonotype was seen ten or more times. This chain uses TRBV29-1 with TRBJ1-2, with 10 bases fitting TRBD1. The CDR3 extends over 15 amino acids. V was pared by 0 bases and J by 6 bases, with 7 bases of the junction left unmatched. Germline V CDR1 and CDR2: SQVTM, ANQGSEA. The CDR3 sequence is CSVEDWDRGYDGYTF. DNA for the CDR3: TGCAGCGTTGAAGATTGGGACAGGGGTTATGATGGCTACACCTTC.

This clonotype has more than one count but fewer than ten. The rearrangement links TRBV28 to TRBJ2-1; D might be TRBD1 or TRBD2, each matching 5 bases. Germline assignment: CDR1 MDHEN and CDR2 SYDVKM. The CDR3 totals 16 residues. Trimming shortened V by 8 bases and J by 9 bases, and 26 bases separated the two germline ends. CDR3 nucleotides: TGTGCCAGCGCCAGCGCGGGCGGTGGGCAGGGCAGTGAGCAGTTCTTC. Translation: CASASAGGGQGSEQFF.

This chain joins TRBV10-3 and TRBJ2-1; 11 positions match TRBD2. CDR1 is ENHRY and CDR2 is SYGVKD in the germline V gene. There are 16 residues in the CDR3. Germline trimming cut 1 base from V and 10 bases from J; bases unmatched to any gene: 9. In nucleotides, the CDR3 is TGTGCCATCAGTGAGTGGCTAGCGGGAGGTGCCCCGGAGCAGTTCTTC. Its protein is CAISEWLAGGAPEQFF.

V and J are TRBV7-9 and TRBJ1-2, with D unresolved. CDR1 is SEHNR and CDR2 is FQNEAQ in the germline V gene (reference sequence). V lost 1 base to trimming and J lost 4 bases, with 13 bases between them. The CDR3 sequence is 15 residues long. CDR3 protein: CASSLDPNWVYGYTF. The CDR3 nucleotides read TGTGCCAGCAGCTTAGATCCAAATTGGGTCTATGGCTACACCTTC.

This clonotype occurred a few times. The rearrangement links TRBV7-9 to TRBJ2-2; 9 positions match TRBD1. Trimming at V came to 5 bases and at J to 5 bases, leaving 3 bases not matched to a gene. CDR3 length: 14 amino acids. From germline, CDR1 is SEHNR and CDR2 FQNEAQ (reference sequence). The CDR3 spells CASSQGTGTGELFF. The CDR3 nucleotides read TGTGCCAGCAGCCAAGGGACAGGGACCGGGGAGCTGTTTTTT.

Details on this clonotype: A single base separates this from a much larger clone, so it may be a read error. The gene calls are TRBV3-1 and TRBJ2-1; 12 bases match TRBD2. Losses at the gene ends were 5 bases for V and 0 bases for J; bases not matched to a gene: 11. Germline V lookup: CDR1 LGHDT, CDR2 YNNKEL (reference sequence). The CDR3 is 19 amino acids. In DNA form, the CDR3 reads TGTGCCAGCAGCTTTAAGGCTAGCGGGAGGGCACACTCCTACAATGAGCAGTTCTTC. Translation: CASSFKASGRAHSYNEQFF.

There are many counts of this clonotype. The chain uses TRBV6-1 and TRBJ1-5, with a tentative D call TRBD1 (6 bases). The CDR3 extends over 14 amino acids. Trimming shortened V by 3 bases and J by 0 bases, and 6 bases separated the two germline ends. Germline V lookup: CDR1 MNHNS, CDR2 SASEGT. As DNA, the CDR3 is TGTGCCAGCAGTGAGGACAGTAGCAATCAGCCCCAGCATTTT. Encoded protein: CASSEDSSNQPQHF.

This clonotype was seen a handful of times. The chain carries TRBV28 and TRBJ2-5; D could derive from TRBD1 or TRBD2 (6 bases each). Germline V gene data show CDR1 as MDHEN and CDR2 as SYDVKM. Deletions cut 5 bases from V and 1 base from J, with 14 bases between. The CDR3 sequence is 15 residues long. The CDR3 reads CASSPWSGAQETQYF. In nucleotides, the CDR3 is TGTGCCAGCAGTCCATGGTCGGGGGCCCAAGAGACCCAGTACTTC.

The chain is built from TRBV6-5 and TRBJ1-5; D is uncertain. Germline V gene lookup returns CDR1 MNHEY and CDR2 SVGAGI. There are 15 residues in the CDR3. V was trimmed by 2 bases and J by 6 bases, leaving 14 bases between them. This chain's CDR3 is CASSYPGGSGQPQHF. CDR3 in DNA: TGTGCCAGCAGTTACCCCGGCGGGAGCGGTCAGCCCCAGCATTTT.

This sequence joins TRBV7-9 and TRBJ2-1; TRBD1 or TRBD2 may be the D gene (6 bases each). The germline V and J ends were trimmed by 4 bases and 8 bases, with 15 bases remaining between them. CDR3 size: 14 residues. Germline CDR1 and CDR2: SEHNR and FQNEAQ (reference sequence). The CDR3 sequence is CASSSLGGSDEQFF. CDR3 in DNA: TGTGCCAGCAGCTCTCTAGGGGGGAGTGATGAGCAGTTCTTC.

The rearrangement links TRBV6-1 to TRBJ1-1; no firm D call. Per the germline V gene, CDR1 is MNHNS and CDR2 is SASEGT. V lost 6 bases, J lost 1 base, and 9 bases lay in between. CDR3 size: 13 residues. The DNA of the CDR3 is TGTGCCAGCAGAAGATCCGGGAACACTGAAGCTTTCTTT. It codes for CASRRSGNTEAFF.

This clonotype was seen a handful of times. The chain recombines TRBV27 with TRBJ2-1; the D gene is possibly TRBD1 (6 bases). CDR1 is MNHEY, CDR2 SMNVEV, per germline (reference sequence). Trimming took 5 bases from V and 0 from J, leaving 11 bases between them. The CDR3 sequence is 15 residues long. DNA for the CDR3: TGTGCCAGCAGTCATGGGGGCGGCTCCTACAATGAGCAGTTCTTC. This codes for CASSHGGGSYNEQFF.

CDR3 in amino acids: CASSMGRRLVGEQFF. The CDR3 region has the DNA TGTGCCAGTAGTATGGGCCGGAGACTAGTAGGTGAGCAGTTCTTC. This sequence joins TRBV19 and TRBJ2-1; the D gene is possibly TRBD2 (6 bases). Germline CDR1 and CDR2: LNHDA and SQIVND (reference sequence). The CDR3 totals 15 residues. V was shortened by 3 bases and J by 9 bases, with 18 bases between the two germline ends.

The table lists this clonotype with a few counts. This chain uses TRBV7-6 with TRBJ2-7; 7 nucleotides align to TRBD2. CDR3 size: 15 residues. V trimming: 1 base; J trimming: 3 bases; junction bases outside the gene matches: 6. Germline values: CDR1 SGHVS, CDR2 FNYEAQ. This CDR3 reads CASSLVAGEYYEQYF. The CDR3 DNA is TGTGCCAGCAGCTTAGTCGCGGGAGAGTACTACGAGCAGTACTTC.

This clonotype was observed at least ten times. V and J are TRBV5-1 and TRBJ2-2; 10 bases line up with TRBD1. Germline values: CDR1 SGHRS, CDR2 YFSETQ. This CDR3 contains 14 residues. The V and J ends lost 7 bases and 4 bases, in that order; junction bases with no gene match: 4. CDR3 bases: TGCGCCAGCCTGGGACAGGGGAGCACCGGGGAGCTGTTTTTT. It encodes CASLGQGSTGELFF. Full variable domain (missing parts from reference TRBV5-1 and TRBJ2-2): KAGVTQTPRYLIKTRGQQVTLSCSPISGHRSVSWYQQTPGQGLQFLFEYFSETQRNKGNFPGRFSGRQFSNSRSEMNVSTLELGDSALYLCASLGQGSTGELFFGEGSRLTVL.

J is TRBJ1-2 and V is TRBV4-2; D is ambiguous. The V gene lost 1 base and the J gene lost 3 bases, with 12 bases spanning the gap. CDR1 and CDR2 (germline): LGHNA, YNFKEQ. This CDR3 has 15 residues. The CDR3 spells CASSQVGRTDYGYTF. The CDR3 nucleotides read TGTGCCAGCAGCCAAGTGGGAAGGACCGACTATGGCTACACCTTC.

The chain employs TRBV7-9 and TRBJ2-2; 8 nucleotides agree with TRBD1. The CDR3 length is 15 residues. CDR1 and CDR2 (germline): SEHNR, FQNEAQ (reference sequence). The J segment lost 6 bases and the V segment lost 5 bases, leaving 8 bases of the junction unmatched. The CDR3 protein is CASSKDRGGSGELFF. In DNA form, the CDR3 reads TGTGCCAGCAGCAAAGACAGGGGAGGTTCCGGGGAGCTGTTTTTT.

This clonotype has just a few counts. J is TRBJ2-6 and V is TRBV7-2, with D perhaps matching TRBD2 (7 bases). CDR3 length equals 16 residues. V lost 1 base, J lost 3 bases, and 10 bases lay in between. Germline V CDR1 and CDR2: SGHTA, FQGNSA. In DNA, the CDR3 is TGTGCCAGCAGCTTAGGGGGGGGGCTTGGGGCCAACGTCCTGACTTTC. It codes for CASSLGGGLGANVLTF.

This clonotype was observed a handful of times. The chain recombines TRBV6-1 with TRBJ2-1, with 9 bases matching TRBD1. This CDR3 has 17 amino acids. Germline trimming cut 5 bases from V and 5 bases from J; bases unmatched to any gene: 13. The germline V gene encodes CDR1 MNHNS and CDR2 SASEGT. CDR3 in amino acids: CASSIPSYRGRNNEQFF. CDR3 bases: TGTGCCAGCAGTATCCCTTCGTACAGGGGGCGGAACAATGAGCAGTTCTTC.

This clonotype was seen more than once but under ten times. The J gene is TRBJ2-7, the V gene TRBV7-2, with TRBD2 identical over 10 bases. Trimming at V came to 0 bases and at J to 6 bases, leaving 2 bases not matched to a gene. CDR1 is SGHTA, CDR2 FQGNSA, per germline. The CDR3 is 14 residues long. The CDR3 bases are TGTGCCAGCAGCTTAGCTGCTAGCGGGGGCGAGCAGTACTTC. This gives the protein CASSLAASGGEQYF.

V is TRBV7-9 and J is TRBJ2-5, with 8 bases matching TRBD1. CDR3 length equals 13 residues. V was clipped by 5 bases and J by 4 bases; unmatched bases: 3. CDR1 SEHNR and CDR2 FQNEAQ come from the germline V gene (reference sequence). CDR3: CASSTTGAETQYF. DNA of the CDR3: TGTGCCAGCAGCACGACAGGGGCAGAGACCCAGTACTTC.

This clonotype was recorded at least ten times. This sequence joins TRBV4-1 and TRBJ2-7; the match to TRBD1 covers 8 bases. V was clipped by 3 bases and J by 6 bases; unmatched bases: 13. Germline assignment: CDR1 MGHRA and CDR2 YSYEKL. The length of the CDR3 is 16 residues. CDR3 coding DNA: TGCGCCAGCAGCCAGACTCAGATCACAGGGGGGAGCGAGCAGTACTTC. Protein sequence: CASSQTQITGGSEQYF.

The V call is TRBV12-3 or TRBV12-4, the J call TRBJ2-3; 10 bases are shared with TRBD2. The CDR3 extends over 16 amino acids. The trim removed 3 bases at V and 3 bases at J, leaving 6 bases unmatched. CDR3 nucleotide sequence: TGTGCCAGCAGTTTCCGGCTAGCGGGAGTAACAGATACGCAGTATTTT. This gives the protein CASSFRLAGVTDTQYF.

This clonotype was observed at least ten times. The chain joins TRBV29-1 to TRBJ1-1; 8 bases align to TRBD1. The CDR3 covers 11 residues. Germline V gene lookup returns CDR1 SQVTM and CDR2 ANQGSEA. J lost 6 bases, V lost 6 bases, and 3 bases had no gene match. This CDR3 is CSVGQGAEAFF. Here the CDR3 DNA reads TGCAGCGTCGGACAGGGTGCTGAAGCTTTCTTT.

V is TRBV7-2 and J is TRBJ1-5; D unclear. The ends were cut back, 2 bases at V and 6 bases at J, with 14 bases in the middle. CDR1 and CDR2 (germline): SGHTA, FQGNSA. This CDR3 contains 15 residues. CDR3 amino acids: CASSLNAQAVQPQHF. CDR3 sequence (DNA): TGTGCCAGCAGCTTAAACGCGCAGGCGGTTCAGCCCCAGCATTTT.

This clonotype appeared many times. This chain links TRBV12-3 or TRBV12-4 with TRBJ2-1, with D perhaps matching TRBD2 (5 bases). Trimming left V 5 bases short and J 2 bases short, with 7 bases between. The CDR3 contains 13 residues. This chain's CDR3 is CASSPGTYNEQFF. CDR3 DNA: TGTGCCAGCAGTCCGGGGACCTACAATGAGCAGTTCTTC.

This clonotype occurred many times. The chain carries TRBV12-3 or TRBV12-4 and TRBJ1-1; 8 nucleotides match TRBD1. V dropped 7 bases and J dropped 3; count of bases not matched to a gene: 7. This CDR3 region has 14 residues. In DNA, the CDR3 is TGTGCCAGCACTCGACAGGGGAGAGACACTGAAGCTTTCTTT. It yields the protein CASTRQGRDTEAFF.